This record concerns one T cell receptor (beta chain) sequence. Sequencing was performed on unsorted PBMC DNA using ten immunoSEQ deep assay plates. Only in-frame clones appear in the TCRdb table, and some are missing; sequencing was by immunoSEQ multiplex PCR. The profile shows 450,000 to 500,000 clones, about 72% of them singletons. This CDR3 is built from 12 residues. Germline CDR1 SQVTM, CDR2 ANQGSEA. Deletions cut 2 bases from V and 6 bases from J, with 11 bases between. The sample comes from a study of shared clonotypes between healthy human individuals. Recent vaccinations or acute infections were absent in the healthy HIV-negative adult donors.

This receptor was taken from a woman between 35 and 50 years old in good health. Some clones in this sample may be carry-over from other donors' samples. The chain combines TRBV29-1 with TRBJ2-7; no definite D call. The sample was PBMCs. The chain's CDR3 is CSVELGGSEQYF. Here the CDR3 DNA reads TGCAGCGTTGAATTGGGTGGTAGCGAGCAGTACTTC.